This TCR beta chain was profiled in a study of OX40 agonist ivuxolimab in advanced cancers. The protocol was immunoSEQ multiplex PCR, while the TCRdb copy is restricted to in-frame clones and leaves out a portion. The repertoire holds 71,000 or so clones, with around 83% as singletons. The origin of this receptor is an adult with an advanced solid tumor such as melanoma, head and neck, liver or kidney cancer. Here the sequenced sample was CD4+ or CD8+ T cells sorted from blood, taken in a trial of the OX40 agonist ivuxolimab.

CDR3 DNA sequence: TGTGCCAGCAGTTTAGACTATAGGAGCTCCTACAATGAGCAGTTCTTC. This codes for CASSLDYRSSYNEQFF. The J gene is TRBJ2-1, the V gene TRBV28; D is perhaps TRBD2 (5 bases). The CDR3 length is 16 residues. The germline V gene encodes CDR1 MDHEN and CDR2 SYDVKM. The V end was cut by 2 bases, the J end by 0 bases, with 11 bases between.